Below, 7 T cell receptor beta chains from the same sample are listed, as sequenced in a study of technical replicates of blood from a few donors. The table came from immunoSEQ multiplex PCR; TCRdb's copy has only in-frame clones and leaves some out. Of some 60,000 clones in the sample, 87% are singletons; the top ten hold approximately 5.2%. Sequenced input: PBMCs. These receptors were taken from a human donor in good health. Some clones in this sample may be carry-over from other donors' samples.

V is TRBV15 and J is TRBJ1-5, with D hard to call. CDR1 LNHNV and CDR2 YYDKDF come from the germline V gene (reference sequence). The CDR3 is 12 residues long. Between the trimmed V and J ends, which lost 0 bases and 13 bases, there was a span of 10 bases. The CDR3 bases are TGTGCCACCAGCAGAGATACCTCGGGGCAGCATTTT. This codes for CATSRDTSGQHF.

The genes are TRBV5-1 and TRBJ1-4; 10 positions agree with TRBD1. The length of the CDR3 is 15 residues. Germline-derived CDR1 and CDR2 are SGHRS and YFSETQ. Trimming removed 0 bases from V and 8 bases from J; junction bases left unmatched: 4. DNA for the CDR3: TGCGCCAGCAGCTTGGCGACAGGGGGCGGGGAAAAACTGTTTTTT. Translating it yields CASSLATGGGEKLFF.

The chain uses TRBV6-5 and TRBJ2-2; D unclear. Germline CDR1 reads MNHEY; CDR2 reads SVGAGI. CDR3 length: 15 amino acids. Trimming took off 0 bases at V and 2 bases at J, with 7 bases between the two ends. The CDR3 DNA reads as TGTGCCAGCAGTTACTCAGCGCTTAACACCGGGGAGCTGTTTTTT. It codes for CASSYSALNTGELFF.

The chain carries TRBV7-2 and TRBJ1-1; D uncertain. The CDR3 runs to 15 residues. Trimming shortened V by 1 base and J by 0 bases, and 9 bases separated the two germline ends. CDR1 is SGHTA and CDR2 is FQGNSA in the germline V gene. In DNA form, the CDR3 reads TGTGCCAGCAGCTTAGTCGTAGAAATGAACACTGAAGCTTTCTTT. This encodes CASSLVVEMNTEAFF.

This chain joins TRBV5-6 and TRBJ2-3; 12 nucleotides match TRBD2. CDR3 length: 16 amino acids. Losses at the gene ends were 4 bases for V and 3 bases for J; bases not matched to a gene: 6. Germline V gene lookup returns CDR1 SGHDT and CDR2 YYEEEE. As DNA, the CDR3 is TGTGCCAGCAGCCTACCTAGCGGGGGGGGTACAGATACGCAGTATTTT. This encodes CASSLPSGGGTDTQYF.

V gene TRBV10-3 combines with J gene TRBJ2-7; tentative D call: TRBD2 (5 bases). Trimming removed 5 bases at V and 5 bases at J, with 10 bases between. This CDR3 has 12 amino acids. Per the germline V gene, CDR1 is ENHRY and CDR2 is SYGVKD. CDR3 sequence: CAISTRENEQYF. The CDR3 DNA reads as TGTGCCATCAGTACCCGGGAAAACGAGCAGTACTTC.

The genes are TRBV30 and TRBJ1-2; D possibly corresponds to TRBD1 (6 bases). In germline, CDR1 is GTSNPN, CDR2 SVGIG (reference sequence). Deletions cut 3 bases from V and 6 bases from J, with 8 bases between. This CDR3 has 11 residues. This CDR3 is CAWRGGDGYTF. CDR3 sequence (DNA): TGTGCCTGGAGAGGGGGGGATGGCTACACCTTC.